This TCR beta chain is drawn from a study of graft-versus-host responses after intestinal transplantation. Study-wide context: Transplantation in recipients was multivisceral, liver-intestinal, or isolated intestinal. Among the recipients, all got anti-thymocyte globulin induction and then tacrolimus and steroids for roughly three years.

Whole-study results and caveats: GvH clones were found in recipient marrow; some appeared first in ileum or blood. An association linked early post-transplant HvG declines with peak circulating GvH clone levels.

Remarks on this clone: Its antigen remains unknown.

Sequencing used immunoSEQ multiplex PCR; TCRdb keeps in-frame clones, though not all of them. The data contain roughly 97,000 clones, roughly 91% of them singletons. The material was unstimulated CD4+ T cells sorted from spleen or lymph node cells, obtained before transplant. This TCR came from a human donor who was the organ donor for an intestinal transplant.

CDR3: CASSSTRGGQETQYF. In DNA form, the CDR3 reads TGCGCCAGCAGCTCGACTCGGGGGGGCCAAGAGACCCAGTACTTC. The chain is built from TRBV5-1 and TRBJ2-5, with 8 bases identical to TRBD2. The CDR3 has 15 residues. V gave up 3 bases and J gave up 1 base; unmatched junction bases: 5. Looked up from germline, CDR1 is SGHRS and CDR2 is YFSETQ.